These 10 T cell receptor beta chains share one sample of origin, sequenced in a study of CD8+CD57+ T cells in acquired aplastic anemia. The use of genomic DNA as template underpinned the TCR beta VDJ and CDR3 profiling. Via MiXCR, TCRdb re-called the reads, giving one row per CDR3 protein. This table has 160,000 or so distinct CDR3 sequences, 45% to 55% appearing once. The patients chosen for sequencing had shown expansion of CD8+CD57+ cells (detected by flow cytometry). The material sequenced was sorted CD4+, CD8+, or CD8+CD57+ T cells (not recorded which) from PBMCs. These receptors all stem from a human donor with aplastic anemia.

The chain recombines TRBV2 with TRBJ2-5; no clear D gene. The CDR3 is made up of 14 amino acids. V was shortened by 5 bases and J by 2 bases, with 12 bases between the two germline ends. CDR1 is SNHLY, CDR2 FYNNEI, per germline. The CDR3 region is CASSPQVKQETQYF. DNA of the CDR3: TGTGCCAGCAGTCCACAAGTAAAGCAAGAGACCCAGTACTTC.

This sequence joins TRBV15 and TRBJ1-5, with D maybe TRBD1 (5 bases). Per germline, CDR1 LNHNV and CDR2 YYDKDF (reference sequence). The CDR3 consists of 15 residues. V lost 9 bases and J 4 bases, leaving 19 bases between the germline ends. CDR3 residues: CATGGGARGNQPQHF. CDR3 DNA sequence: TGTGCCACTGGCGGGGGTGCAAGGGGAAATCAGCCCCAGCATTTT.

The V call is TRBV7-2, the J call TRBJ1-2; D uncertain. V was cut by 6 bases and J by 0 bases, with 5 bases left in between. The CDR3 length is 12 residues. The germline V gene has CDR1 SGHTA and CDR2 FQGNSA. The CDR3 sequence: CASRVSNYGYTF. The CDR3 bases are TGTGCCAGCAGAGTCTCTAACTATGGCTACACCTTC.

At least ten counts were recorded for this clonotype. The chain is built from TRBV19 and TRBJ1-6; D unresolved. CDR3 length: 12 residues. Germline V gene sequence: CDR1 LNHDA, CDR2 SQIVND (reference sequence). Trimming stripped 1 base from V and 8 bases from J, with 3 bases between. The CDR3 DNA is TGTGCCAGTAGTATAGTGGATTCACCCCTCCACTTT. It encodes CASSIVDSPLHF.

Concerning this clonotype itself: This may arise from a read error, as a much more abundant clone is one base away. The V and J genes are TRBV12-3 or TRBV12-4 and TRBJ1-5; D is ambiguous. V was pared by 4 bases and J by 7 bases, with 11 bases between. This CDR3 has 13 amino acids. The CDR3 nucleotides are TGTGCCAGCAGTTACTTGTATCTCCAGCCCCAGCATTTT. Translated, it gives CASSYLYLQPQHF.

V usage is TRBV4-2 and J usage is TRBJ1-6; D unresolved. The CDR3 is made up of 15 amino acids. CDR1 and CDR2 (germline): LGHNA, YNFKEQ. V was clipped by 1 base and J by 8 bases, with 12 bases between them. CDR3: CASSQAGNGDSPLHF. DNA of the CDR3: TGTGCCAGCAGCCAAGCCGGAAACGGAGATTCACCCCTCCACTTT.

This clonotype was detected many times. The chain is built from TRBV19 and TRBJ2-3; 7 bases line up with TRBD2. Germline V CDR1 and CDR2: LNHDA, SQIVND (reference sequence). The CDR3 is made up of 14 amino acids. Trimming cost V 3 bases and J 8 bases; bases outside gene matches: 8. The CDR3 DNA reads TGTGCCAGTAGTATGAGAAGCGGGGTGGGTACGCAGTATTTT. Translated, it gives CASSMRSGVGTQYF.

The chain is built from TRBV9 and TRBJ1-6, with D possibly matching TRBD1 (5 bases). The CDR3 covers 14 residues. Germline values: CDR1 SGDLS, CDR2 YYNGEE. V was shortened by 0 bases and J by 6 bases, with 7 bases between the two germline ends. This CDR3 reads CASSVVGVNSPLHF. The CDR3 DNA follows: TGTGCCAGCAGCGTAGTGGGGGTTAATTCACCCCTCCACTTT.

V is TRBV2 and J is TRBJ2-7, with D perhaps assigned TRBD1 or TRBD2 (5 bases each). Germline CDR1 is SNHLY and CDR2 is FYNNEI. V was pared by 8 bases and J by 5 bases, with 16 bases between. This CDR3 region has 13 residues. The CDR3 sequence is CASRGPGPHEQYF. CDR3 DNA: TGTGCCAGCCGTGGTCCGGGGCCCCACGAGCAGTACTTC. Combining the CDR3 with reference TRBV2 and TRBJ2-7 gives the whole variable domain EPEVTQTPSHQVTQMGQEVILRCVPISNHLYFYWYRQILGQKVEFLVSFYNNEISEKSEIFDDQFSVERPDGSNFTLKIRSTKLEDSAMYFCASRGPGPHEQYFGPGTRLTVT.

This clonotype has at least ten counts. The rearrangement joins TRBV2 to TRBJ2-1; possible D gene TRBD2, 5 bases. Germline V lookup: CDR1 SNHLY, CDR2 FYNNEI. The length of the CDR3 is 12 residues. V was pared by 4 bases and J by 8 bases, with 9 bases between. The CDR3 reads CASSGTSHEQFF. CDR3 nucleotides: TGTGCCAGCAGTGGGACTTCCCATGAGCAGTTCTTC.